This T cell receptor (beta chain) was profiled in a study of blood T cell repertoires in COVID-19. Study context: Sources were T cells, B-cell-depleted T cells, or PBMCs; the material itself was cDNA or gDNA.

The CDR3 totals 10 residues. V was shortened by 3 bases and J by 3 bases, with 2 bases between the two germline ends. In germline, CDR1 is DFQATT, CDR2 SNEGSKA (reference sequence). Original data processing: Nucleated cell number was recorded as an estimate derived from reference gene primer amplification. Profiling relied on immunoSEQ multiplex PCR, and the TCRdb table lists in-frame clones only, not all of them. The D gene and trimming were derived from the DNA, and the V and J assignments and clone size from that table. The table records about 250,000 clones, about 86% of them present only once. V usage is TRBV20-1 and J usage is TRBJ2-5; D gene unclear. Sequencing was carried out using peripheral blood. This receptor was identified in an elderly man with acute or convalescent COVID-19. CDR3 region: CSASEETQYF. The CDR3 DNA reads TGCAGTGCTAGCGAAGAGACCCAGTACTTC.